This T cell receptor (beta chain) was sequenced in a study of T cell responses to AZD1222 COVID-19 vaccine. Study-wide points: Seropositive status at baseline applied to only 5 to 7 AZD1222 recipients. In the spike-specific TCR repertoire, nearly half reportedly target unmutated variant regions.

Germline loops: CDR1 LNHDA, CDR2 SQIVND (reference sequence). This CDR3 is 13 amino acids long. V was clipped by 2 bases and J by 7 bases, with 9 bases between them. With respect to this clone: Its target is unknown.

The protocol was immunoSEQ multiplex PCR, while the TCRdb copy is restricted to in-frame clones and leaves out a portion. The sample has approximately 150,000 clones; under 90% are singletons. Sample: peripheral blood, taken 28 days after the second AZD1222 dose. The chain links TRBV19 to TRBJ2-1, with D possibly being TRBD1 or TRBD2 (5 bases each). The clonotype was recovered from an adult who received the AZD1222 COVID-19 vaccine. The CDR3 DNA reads TGTGCCAGTAGTATACAGGGACCGAATGAGCAGTTCTTC. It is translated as CASSIQGPNEQFF.